This T cell receptor beta chain was captured by sequencing in a study of PD-L1 blockade in urothelial cancer. The wider study: The median number of T cells present in blood samples was 140,000 to 150,000.

The CDR3 extends over 12 amino acids. V lost 4 bases, J lost 8 bases, and 11 bases lay in between. Germline CDR1 is MNHEY and CDR2 is SVGAGI. Patients each gave 1 to 8 samples, pretreatment and on-treatment. The assay was immunoSEQ multiplex PCR, and TCRdb's table has in-frame clones only and misses some. The table lists about 35,000 clones, more than 65% of them singletons. The TCR comes from a man in his 70s with urothelial cancer. V usage is TRBV6-5 and J usage is TRBJ1-1; D is ambiguous. The specimen was PBMCs, collected around atezolizumab (anti-PD-L1) treatment. CDR3 sequence: CASSFTTGEAFF. The CDR3 bases are TGTGCCAGCAGTTTCACGACCGGGGAAGCTTTCTTT.